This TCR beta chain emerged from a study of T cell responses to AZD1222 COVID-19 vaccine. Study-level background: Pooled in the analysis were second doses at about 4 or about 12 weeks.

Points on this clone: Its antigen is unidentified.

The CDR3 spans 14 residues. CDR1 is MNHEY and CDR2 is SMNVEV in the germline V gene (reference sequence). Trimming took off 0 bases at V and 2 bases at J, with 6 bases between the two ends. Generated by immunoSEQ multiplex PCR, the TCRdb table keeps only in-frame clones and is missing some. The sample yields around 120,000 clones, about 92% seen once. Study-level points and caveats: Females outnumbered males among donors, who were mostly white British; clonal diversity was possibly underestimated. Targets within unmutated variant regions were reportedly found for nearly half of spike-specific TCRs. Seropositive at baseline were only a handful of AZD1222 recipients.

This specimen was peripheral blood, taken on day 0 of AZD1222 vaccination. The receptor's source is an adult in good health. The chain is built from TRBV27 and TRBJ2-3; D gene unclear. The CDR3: CASSLSGPTDTQYF. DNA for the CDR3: TGTGCCAGCAGTTTATCAGGCCCCACAGATACGCAGTATTTT.